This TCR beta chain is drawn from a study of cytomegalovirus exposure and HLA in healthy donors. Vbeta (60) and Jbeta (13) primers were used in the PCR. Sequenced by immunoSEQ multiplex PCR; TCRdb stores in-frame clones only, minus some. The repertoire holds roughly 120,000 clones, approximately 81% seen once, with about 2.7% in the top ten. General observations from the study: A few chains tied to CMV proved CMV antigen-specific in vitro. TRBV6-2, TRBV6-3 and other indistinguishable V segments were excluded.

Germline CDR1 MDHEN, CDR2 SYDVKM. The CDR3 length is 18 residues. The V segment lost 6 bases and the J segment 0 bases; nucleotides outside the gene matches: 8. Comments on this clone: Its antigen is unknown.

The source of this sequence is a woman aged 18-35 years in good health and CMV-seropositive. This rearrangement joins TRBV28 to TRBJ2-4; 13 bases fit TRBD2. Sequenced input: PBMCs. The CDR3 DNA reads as TGTGCCAGCAGCTATTCGGGACTAGCGGGGAGAGCCAAAAACATTCAGTACTTC. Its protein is CASSYSGLAGRAKNIQYF. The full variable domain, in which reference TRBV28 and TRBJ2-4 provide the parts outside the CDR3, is DVKVTQSSRYLVKRTGEKVFLECVQDMDHENMFWYRQDPGLGLRLIYFSYDVKMKEKGDIPEGYSVSREKKERFSLILESASTNQTSMYLCASSYSGLAGRAKNIQYFGAGTRLSVL.